Listed here are 12 T cell receptor beta chains from one sample, sequenced in a study of shared clonotypes between healthy human individuals. Using immunoSEQ multiplex PCR, the repertoire was profiled, and TCRdb retains in-frame clones only, with some absent. The sample records about 380,000 clones, around 96% being singletons. Sequences were obtained from memory CD8+ T cells sorted from blood. Subset meaning: CD45RO+ cells pooled with CCR7-negative TemRA cells. The receptors originated from a man aged 25 to 40 in good health.

The chain employs TRBV7-6 and TRBJ2-4; tentative D call: TRBD1 (5 bases). V lost 2 bases and J 0 bases, leaving 17 bases between the germline ends. Germline loops: CDR1 SGHVS, CDR2 FNYEAQ. This CDR3 is built from 18 residues. In nucleotides, the CDR3 is TGTGCCAGCAGCTTATTTGTATTTGGGGCACTAGCCAAAAACATTCAGTACTTC. It encodes CASSLFVFGALAKNIQYF.

V usage is TRBV29-1 and J usage is TRBJ2-7, with TRBD2 as a possible D gene (7 bases). Between the trimmed V and J ends, which lost 4 bases and 6 bases, there was a span of 19 bases. The V gene's germline CDR1 is SQVTM and CDR2 ANQGSEA. CDR3 length: 14 amino acids. The CDR3 nucleotides are TGCAGCGTTGGGGTGGACAGCGGGAAGTGCGAGCAGTACTTC. Its translation: CSVGVDSGKCEQYF.

J is TRBJ2-3 and V is TRBV10-3, with D possibly being TRBD1 (5 bases). CDR3 size: 14 residues. Germline CDR1 and CDR2: ENHRY and SYGVKD. V was trimmed by 4 bases and J by 1 base, leaving 9 bases between them. The CDR3 sequence: CAISGARGTDTQYF. The CDR3 bases are TGTGCCATCAGTGGCGCCAGGGGCACAGATACGCAGTATTTT.

The CDR3 nucleotides read TGCAGTGCTAGAGCCACAGATACGCAGTATTTT. Translated, it gives CSARATDTQYF. The chain employs TRBV20-1 and TRBJ2-3, with D uncertain. Trimming pared 1 base from V and 2 bases from J, leaving 1 base between. CDR1 and CDR2 from the germline V gene are DFQATT and SNEGSKA (reference sequence). The CDR3 is made up of 11 amino acids.

CDR3 sequence reads: CSGDRGADTQYF. CDR3 sequence (DNA): TGCAGCGGGGACAGGGGCGCAGATACGCAGTATTTT. The V call is TRBV29-1, the J call TRBJ2-3; TRBD1 aligns across 10 bases. The CDR3 totals 12 residues. Per germline, CDR1 SQVTM and CDR2 ANQGSEA. The ends lost 7 bases at V and 4 bases at J; junction bases unmatched: 2.

The chain employs TRBV18 and TRBJ2-5; no clear D. V lost 5 bases and J 1 base, leaving 5 bases between the germline ends. The V gene's germline CDR1 is KGHSH and CDR2 LQKENI. CDR3 length equals 12 residues. CDR3 in DNA: TGTGCCAGCTCAACGGTCCAAGAGACCCAGTACTTC. It encodes CASSTVQETQYF.

The chain employs TRBV6-5 and TRBJ2-2; D is unclear. Germline CDR1 reads MNHEY; CDR2 reads SVGAGI. Trimming removed 0 bases at V and 6 bases at J, with 5 bases between. The CDR3 consists of 13 residues. CDR3 sequence: CASSYSVSGELFF. The CDR3 DNA reads TGTGCCAGCAGTTACTCGGTTTCCGGGGAGCTGTTTTTT.

This chain uses TRBV30 with TRBJ2-3; TRBD2 matches 8 bases. Trimming removed 3 bases from V and 6 bases from J; junction bases left unmatched: 11. Per the germline V gene, CDR1 is GTSNPN and CDR2 is SVGIG (reference sequence). The CDR3 consists of 15 residues. The CDR3 sequence: CAWRGTRGSWDTQYF. CDR3 nucleotides: TGTGCCTGGAGGGGGACTAGGGGGTCATGGGATACGCAGTATTTT.

The J gene is TRBJ2-5, the V gene TRBV5-1; TRBD1 agrees at 7 bases. The CDR3 has 14 amino acids. The ends lost 0 bases at V and 2 bases at J; junction bases unmatched: 1. Germline loops: CDR1 SGHRS, CDR2 YFSETQ. The CDR3 DNA is TGCGCCAGCAGCTTGGGGGACAGACAAGAGACCCAGTACTTC. This encodes CASSLGDRQETQYF.

The chain couples TRBV6-1 to TRBJ2-2, with D unclear. The V and J ends lost 5 bases and 2 bases respectively, with 9 bases between them. The CDR3 totals 14 residues. Germline V CDR1 and CDR2: MNHNS, SASEGT. As DNA, the CDR3 is TGTGCCAGCAGTACCGAACCTAACACCGGGGAGCTGTTTTTT. Protein sequence: CASSTEPNTGELFF.

This chain connects TRBV2 to TRBJ2-5, with D possibly matching TRBD2 (5 bases). The CDR3 consists of 13 residues. Germline values: CDR1 SNHLY, CDR2 FYNNEI. V lost 8 bases, J lost 3 bases, and 13 bases lay in between. In nucleotides, the CDR3 is TGTGCCAGCGGGAGAGCGCGGGAAGAGACCCAGTACTTC. Protein: CASGRAREETQYF.

The chain combines TRBV15 with TRBJ1-2; TRBD1 aligns across 10 bases. Germline V CDR1 and CDR2: LNHNV, YYDKDF (reference sequence). Trimming took 3 bases from V and 4 from J; bases not matched to a gene: 2. The CDR3 runs to 14 residues. The CDR3 loop is CATSSGTGVYGYTF. The CDR3 bases are TGTGCCACCAGCAGCGGGACAGGGGTCTATGGCTACACCTTC.